The rows below give T cell receptor beta chains drawn from one sample of a study of shared clonotypes between healthy human individuals. Measured with immunoSEQ multiplex PCR; TCRdb has only the in-frame clones, and not every one. The data contain 2 million to 3 million clones, approximately 93% of them singletons. Sequencing was carried out using naive CD4+ T cells from PBMCs. These receptors were obtained from a man between 18 and 29 years old in good health. Some clones in this sample may be carry-over from other donors' samples. Both conserved end residues are part of each CDR3. Each record gives: D gene, J gene, V gene, clone size, CDR3 protein, CDR3 DNA. D genes are given only for firm matches. Clone size is stated in some rows and not others, as once, few, many or a class when expanded.

D gene: .; J gene: TRBJ1-5; V gene: TRBV27; clone size: few; CDR3 protein: CASRQWTDSNQPQHF; CDR3 DNA: TGTGCCAGCAGACAATGGACAGATAGCAATCAGCCCCAGCATTTT
D gene: TRBD2; J gene: TRBJ2-3; V gene: TRBV27; clone size: .; CDR3 protein: CASARTSGADTQYF; CDR3 DNA: TGTGCCAGCGCCCGGACTAGCGGAGCAGATACGCAGTATTTT
D gene: .; J gene: TRBJ2-1; V gene: TRBV28; clone size: .; CDR3 protein: CASSLLPGEQFF; CDR3 DNA: TGTGCCAGCAGTTTACTTCCGGGGGAGCAGTTCTTC
D gene: .; J gene: TRBJ1-1; V gene: TRBV6-5; clone size: .; CDR3 protein: CASSYLGETEAFF; CDR3 DNA: TGTGCCAGCAGTTACCTCGGGGAAACTGAAGCTTTCTTT
D gene: .; J gene: TRBJ2-3; V gene: TRBV28; clone size: .; CDR3 protein: CASSFRGASDTQYF; CDR3 DNA: TGTGCCAGCAGTTTCCGGGGGGCGTCAGATACGCAGTATTTT
D gene: TRBD2; J gene: TRBJ2-3; V gene: TRBV7-9; clone size: .; CDR3 protein: CASSLDGRADTQYF; CDR3 DNA: TGTGCCAGCAGCTTAGACGGGAGGGCAGATACGCAGTATTTT
D gene: .; J gene: TRBJ1-5; V gene: TRBV28; clone size: .; CDR3 protein: CASSPPSYQPQHF; CDR3 DNA: TGTGCCAGCAGTCCCCCATCTTATCAGCCCCAGCATTTT
D gene: .; J gene: TRBJ1-2; V gene: TRBV19; clone size: .; CDR3 protein: CASTQQGWGYTF; CDR3 DNA: TGTGCCAGTACGCAACAGGGTTGGGGCTACACCTTC
D gene: TRBD1; J gene: TRBJ2-3; V gene: TRBV29-1; clone size: .; CDR3 protein: CSVFGRQGGTDTQYF; CDR3 DNA: TGCAGCGTGTTCGGTCGGCAGGGGGGCACAGATACGCAGTATTTT
D gene: .; J gene: TRBJ2-1; V gene: TRBV5-1; clone size: once; CDR3 protein: CASSFGQGKANEQFF; CDR3 DNA: TGCGCCAGCAGCTTCGGGCAGGGAAAGGCCAATGAGCAGTTCTTC
D gene: TRBD2; J gene: TRBJ2-7; V gene: TRBV25-1; clone size: .; CDR3 protein: CASSDVGTSGTYEQYF; CDR3 DNA: TGTGCCAGCAGTGACGTTGGGACTAGCGGGACCTACGAGCAGTACTTC
D gene: TRBD2; J gene: TRBJ2-2; V gene: TRBV4-3; clone size: .; CDR3 protein: CASSQVLAGVGTGELFF; CDR3 DNA: TGCGCCAGCAGCCAAGTACTCGCGGGAGTAGGGACCGGGGAGCTGTTTTTT
D gene: .; J gene: TRBJ2-5; V gene: TRBV5-1; clone size: once; CDR3 protein: CASSLLPRQGLETQYF; CDR3 DNA: TGCGCCAGCAGCTTGCTTCCGCGTCAGGGTCTAGAGACCCAGTACTTC
D gene: .; J gene: TRBJ1-3; V gene: TRBV23-1; clone size: .; CDR3 protein: CASSPRNTIYF; CDR3 DNA: TGCGCCAGCAGTCCGAGAAACACCATATATTTT
D gene: .; J gene: TRBJ1-1; V gene: TRBV29-1; clone size: .; CDR3 protein: CSVEDPFKGRAEAFF; CDR3 DNA: TGCAGCGTTGAAGATCCGTTTAAGGGGCGCGCTGAAGCTTTCTTT
D gene: .; J gene: TRBJ2-7; V gene: TRBV2; clone size: .; CDR3 protein: CASKPSSYEQYF; CDR3 DNA: TGTGCCAGCAAACCGAGCTCCTACGAGCAGTACTTC
D gene: .; J gene: TRBJ2-7; V gene: TRBV15; clone size: .; CDR3 protein: CATSRDQGGYEQYF; CDR3 DNA: TGTGCCACCAGCAGAGATCAGGGGGGTTACGAGCAGTACTTC
D gene: .; J gene: TRBJ1-4; V gene: TRBV4-1; clone size: .; CDR3 protein: CASSHATVITTNEKLFF; CDR3 DNA: TGCGCCAGCAGCCACGCTACCGTGATAACAACTAATGAAAAACTGTTTTTT
D gene: .; J gene: TRBJ2-7; V gene: TRBV28; clone size: .; CDR3 protein: CASRANYEQYF; CDR3 DNA: TGTGCCAGCAGAGCAAATTACGAGCAGTACTTC
D gene: TRBD2; J gene: TRBJ2-5; V gene: TRBV5-1; clone size: .; CDR3 protein: CASSLAVGGEGGETQYF; CDR3 DNA: TGCGCCAGCAGCTTGGCAGTTGGCGGGGAGGGAGGAGAGACCCAGTACTTC
D gene: .; J gene: TRBJ2-5; V gene: TRBV28; clone size: .; CDR3 protein: CASSLSTGGGETQYF; CDR3 DNA: TGTGCCAGCAGTTTGTCGACCGGGGGTGGAGAGACCCAGTACTTC
D gene: .; J gene: TRBJ2-7; V gene: TRBV5-4; clone size: .; CDR3 protein: CASSLAAGNPSYEQYF; CDR3 DNA: TGTGCCAGCAGCTTGGCAGCAGGGAACCCGTCCTACGAGCAGTACTTC
D gene: TRBD2; J gene: TRBJ2-3; V gene: TRBV14; clone size: .; CDR3 protein: CASSPLAGGSDTQYF; CDR3 DNA: TGTGCCAGCAGCCCACTAGCGGGAGGGTCGGATACGCAGTATTTT
D gene: .; J gene: TRBJ1-5; V gene: TRBV28; clone size: .; CDR3 protein: CASSLRGGNQPQHF; CDR3 DNA: TGTGCCAGCAGCCTGAGGGGGGGCAATCAGCCCCAGCATTTT
D gene: .; J gene: TRBJ2-1; V gene: TRBV4-1; clone size: .; CDR3 protein: CASSRPGNYNEQFF; CDR3 DNA: TGCGCCAGCAGCCGCCCGGGGAACTACAATGAGCAGTTCTTC
D gene: TRBD2; J gene: TRBJ2-7; V gene: TRBV6-5; clone size: .; CDR3 protein: CASSPSGSRYEQYF; CDR3 DNA: TGTGCCAGCAGTCCGAGCGGGAGTCGGTACGAGCAGTACTTC
D gene: .; J gene: TRBJ2-3; V gene: TRBV2; clone size: .; CDR3 protein: CASWAASTDTQYF; CDR3 DNA: TGTGCCAGTTGGGCAGCCAGCACAGATACGCAGTATTTT
D gene: TRBD1; J gene: TRBJ2-7; V gene: TRBV28; clone size: .; CDR3 protein: CASRFSGGPLQYF; CDR3 DNA: TGTGCCAGCAGATTTTCAGGGGGTCCCCTTCAGTACTTC
D gene: .; J gene: TRBJ2-4; V gene: TRBV20-1; clone size: once; CDR3 protein: CSARGGNIQYF; CDR3 DNA: TGCAGTGCTAGAGGGGGGAACATTCAGTACTTC
D gene: .; J gene: TRBJ2-3; V gene: TRBV7-3; clone size: .; CDR3 protein: CASSLLSLVADTQYF; CDR3 DNA: TGTGCCAGCAGCTTACTATCATTAGTGGCAGATACGCAGTATTTT
D gene: TRBD1; J gene: TRBJ1-2; V gene: TRBV19; clone size: .; CDR3 protein: CASSIGTGRNYGYTF; CDR3 DNA: TGTGCCAGTAGTATCGGGACAGGAAGAAACTATGGCTACACCTTC
D gene: .; J gene: TRBJ2-7; V gene: TRBV5-1; clone size: .; CDR3 protein: CASIEGDEQYF; CDR3 DNA: TGCGCCAGCATCGAGGGGGACGAGCAGTACTTC
D gene: .; J gene: TRBJ2-7; V gene: TRBV7-6; clone size: .; CDR3 protein: CASTRRAGQSYEQYF; CDR3 DNA: TGTGCCAGCACCCGTAGGGCGGGACAGTCCTACGAGCAGTACTTC
D gene: TRBD1; J gene: TRBJ1-2; V gene: TRBV7-3; clone size: .; CDR3 protein: CASSLSRGDHGYTF; CDR3 DNA: TGTGCCAGCAGCTTAAGCAGGGGGGATCATGGCTACACCTTC